This T cell receptor beta chain comes out of a study of blood T cell repertoires in COVID-19. Membership in each cohort depended on participant-reported clinical history. Produced via immunoSEQ multiplex PCR; TCRdb's table is partial and in-frame only. Here the sample spans 250,000 to 300,000 clones, 80% to 85% being singletons. Losses at the gene ends were 4 bases for V and 6 bases for J; bases not matched to a gene: 8. Germline V CDR1 and CDR2: SGHKS, YYEKEE (reference sequence). The CDR3 has 15 residues. This chain connects TRBV5-5 to TRBJ1-5; 9 nucleotides agree with TRBD1. Sequenced material: PBMCs or T cells enriched from blood (not recorded which). The sequence derives from a man aged 50 to 60 who had recovered from COVID-19. The CDR3 nucleotides are TGTGCCAGCAGCGGCCGGACAGGGGTCGGTCAGCCCCAGCATTTT. It is translated as CASSGRTGVGQPQHF.